This T cell receptor beta chain derives from a study of human T cells and chemical hapten exposure. For the study at large: Throughout a study of about 24 weeks, patients underwent weekly scalp administration of diphenylcyclopropenone doses.

Specified time point: patch test 1, 2 weeks after DPC sensitization. The treatment denotes: therapeutic diphenylcyclopropenone sensitization with weekly scalp DPC. Individual cDNA molecules each carried unique molecular identifiers attached by the library. How the authors handled the data: Per sample, the median was about 95,000 TCRs, with values from about 24,000 to 680,000. A single record per CDR3 protein comes from TCRdb applying MiXCR to the RACE reads. The V and J calls shown here were made by TCRdb, not taken from the authors' results. The sample lists some 380,000 distinct CDR3 sequences; approximately 4.4% were seen once. This clonotype has just a few counts. The CDR3 runs 20 residues. Germline loops: CDR1 SGHDN, CDR2 FVKESK. V was pared by 0 bases and J by 2 bases, with 16 bases of the junction left unmatched.

The specimen comprised whole blood, sampled in connection with sensitization to the hapten diphenylcyclopropenone (DPC). This sequence joins TRBV14 and TRBJ2-5; TRBD2 agrees at 9 bases. The sequence was obtained from a woman between 45 and 60 years old with alopecia areata. Some clones in this sample may be carry-over from other donors' samples. The CDR3 sequence: CASSQDFSSGVPSPQETQYF. CDR3 in DNA: TGTGCCAGCAGCCAAGATTTCTCTAGCGGGGTGCCTTCCCCACAAGAGACCCAGTACTTC.